These 29 T cell receptor beta chains were all obtained from the same sample, sequenced in a study of human T cells and chemical hapten exposure. Time point here: patch test 3, about 24 weeks after DPC sensitization. The treatment is: therapeutic diphenylcyclopropenone sensitization with weekly scalp DPC. MiXCR, applied by TCRdb to the RACE reads, yields one record per CDR3 protein. The sample yields 150,000 to 200,000 distinct CDR3 sequences, 25% to 35% seen once. This specimen consisted of whole blood, obtained in connection with sensitization to the hapten diphenylcyclopropenone (DPC). The receptors originated from a woman between 18 and 29 years old with alopecia areata. Some clones in this sample may be carry-over from other donors' samples.

In this sample, this clonotype turned up a few times. This chain joins TRBV20-1 and TRBJ2-7; no definite D call. The CDR3 is made up of 11 amino acids. Looked up from germline, CDR1 is DFQATT and CDR2 is SNEGSKA (reference sequence). The CDR3 loop reads CSRRRATEQYF. The CDR3 coding sequence is TGCAGCCGGCGGAGAGCTACGGAGCAGTACTTC.

This clonotype was recorded a few times. The V gene is TRBV7-9, the J gene TRBJ2-6; D is ambiguous. The CDR3 consists of 11 residues. Looked up from germline, CDR1 is SEHNR and CDR2 is FQNEAQ (reference sequence). The V and J ends lost 7 bases and 2 bases respectively, with 0 bases between them. CDR3 in amino acids: CASTGANVLTF. The CDR3 DNA is TGTGCCAGCACTGGGGCCAACGTCCTGACTTTC.

The table lists this clonotype with a few counts. This sequence joins TRBV14 and TRBJ2-7, with 9 bases fitting TRBD2. V was pared by 4 bases and J by 2 bases, with 9 bases of the junction left unmatched. This CDR3 contains 16 residues. CDR1 is SGHDN and CDR2 is FVKESK in the germline V gene. The CDR3 sequence is CASSPQVGLAPYEQYF. The CDR3 bases are TGTGCCAGCAGCCCCCAAGTCGGACTAGCGCCCTACGAGCAGTACTTC.

The chain couples TRBV2 to TRBJ2-2; 11 bases map to TRBD1. The CDR3 sequence is 16 residues long. V was pared by 6 bases and J by 6 bases, with 9 bases of the junction left unmatched. Germline V gene data show CDR1 as SNHLY and CDR2 as FYNNEI. The CDR3 is CASSEPGQGASGELFF. The CDR3 DNA is TGTGCCAGCAGCGAACCTGGACAGGGGGCCTCCGGGGAGCTGTTTTTT.

The rearrangement joins TRBV4-3 to TRBJ2-7; D remains unclear. CDR1 is LGHNA and CDR2 is YSLEER in the germline V gene. Trimming took off 2 bases at V and 5 bases at J, with 16 bases between the two ends. There are 15 residues in the CDR3. The CDR3 DNA sequence: TGCGCCAGCAGCCAAATCGAGAGGAATCGTCACGAGCAGTACTTC. Residues: CASSQIERNRHEQYF.

A few counts support this clonotype. This sequence joins TRBV5-1 and TRBJ2-7, with TRBD2 matching 15 bases. Per germline, CDR1 SGHRS and CDR2 YFSETQ. The J segment lost 5 bases and the V segment lost 3 bases, leaving 6 bases of the junction unmatched. The CDR3 covers 16 residues. CDR3 coding DNA: TGCGCCAGCAGCTGGACTAGCGGGAGGGCCATCGACGAGCAGTACTTC. Translating gives CASSWTSGRAIDEQYF.

The table lists this clonotype with a few counts. A junction end diverges from the germline sequence, so it may reflect a read error. This rearrangement joins TRBV28 to TRBJ2-7; D unclear. CDR3 length: 11 amino acids. Germline values: CDR1 MDHEN, CDR2 SYDVKM. The CDR3 loop is CASSQTPSPTF. CDR3 sequence (DNA): TGTGCCAGCAGCCAAACTCCCAGCCCTACCTTC.

The genes are TRBV4-3 and TRBJ2-5, with 10 bases lining up with TRBD1. From germline, CDR1 is LGHNA and CDR2 YSLEER. The length of the CDR3 is 16 residues. V trimming: 3 bases; J trimming: 5 bases; junction bases outside the gene matches: 9. The DNA of the CDR3 is TGCGCCAGCAGCCAGCGAGGGACAGGGGTTCCGGAGACCCAGTACTTC. Encoded protein: CASSQRGTGVPETQYF.

V is TRBV6-2 or TRBV6-3 and J is TRBJ2-2, with 9 nucleotides matching TRBD2. Germline loops: CDR1 MNHEY, CDR2 SVGEGT. With V trimmed by 7 bases and J by 3 bases, 3 bases remained unmatched. The CDR3 covers 14 residues. The CDR3 DNA sequence: TGTGCCAGCAACGCGGGAGGGGACACCGGGGAGCTGTTTTTT. This encodes CASNAGGDTGELFF.

This clonotype was seen only a few times. This chain links TRBV7-2 with TRBJ2-3, with a weak D call TRBD1 (6 bases). The CDR3 loop spans 14 amino acids. Germline lookup yields CDR1 SGHTA and CDR2 FQGNSA. V lost 5 bases and J lost 6, with 15 bases in between. The CDR3 coding sequence is TGTGCCAGCAGCGCGGTCGGTGGACAGGATACGCAGTATTTT. This sequence encodes CASSAVGGQDTQYF.

The V gene is TRBV6-2 or TRBV6-3, the J gene TRBJ2-3, with D maybe TRBD1 (6 bases). The CDR3 has 14 residues. The germline CDR1 and CDR2 sequences are MNHEY and SVGEGT. The V gene lost 7 bases and the J gene lost 5 bases, with 16 bases spanning the gap. DNA of the CDR3: TGTGCCAGCAACCTACAGGGATTGGGAGATACGCAGTATTTT. It yields the protein CASNLQGLGDTQYF.

The rearrangement links TRBV7-9 to TRBJ2-7; 8 nucleotides match TRBD2. V trimming: 4 bases; J trimming: 3 bases; junction bases outside the gene matches: 5. Germline lookup yields CDR1 SEHNR and CDR2 FQNEAQ (reference sequence). There are 14 residues in the CDR3. The CDR3 region is CASSSREGFYEQYF. As DNA, the CDR3 is TGTGCCAGCAGCTCACGGGAGGGGTTCTACGAGCAGTACTTC. The full variable domain, completed using reference TRBV7-9 and TRBJ2-7, is DTGVSQNPRHKITKRGQNVTFRCDPISEHNRLYWYRQTLGQGPEFLTYFQNEAQLEKSRLLSDRFSAERPKGSFSTLEIQRTEQGDSAMYLCASSSREGFYEQYFGPGTRLTVT.

This chain connects TRBV29-1 to TRBJ2-7; 7 nucleotides align to TRBD1. The CDR3 is made up of 15 amino acids. The germline gives CDR1 SQVTM, CDR2 ANQGSEA. With V trimmed by 1 base and J by 2 bases, 8 bases remained unmatched. The CDR3 DNA reads as TGCAGCGTTGAAGGGGTTATGACAGGGACCTACGAGCAGTACTTC. As protein: CSVEGVMTGTYEQYF.

The CDR3 region is CASSSHGGMNTEAFF. CDR3 bases: TGTGCCAGCAGTTCGCATGGGGGAATGAACACTGAAGCTTTCTTT. The chain recombines TRBV12-3 or TRBV12-4 with TRBJ1-1; D may be TRBD1 (5 bases). This CDR3 has 15 residues. V lost 4 bases and J 0 bases, leaving 12 bases between the germline ends.

This clonotype was seen a handful of times. V usage is TRBV19 and J usage is TRBJ2-1, with a possible D match to TRBD1 (6 bases). CDR3 size: 14 residues. Trimming took 7 bases from V and 3 from J, leaving 13 bases between them. Germline CDR1 reads LNHDA; CDR2 reads SQIVND (reference sequence). This CDR3 reads CASKGRGLYNEQFF. The CDR3 nucleotides read TGTGCCAGTAAGGGCAGGGGTCTCTACAATGAGCAGTTCTTC.

The chain carries TRBV4-1 and TRBJ2-7; D may be TRBD1 (5 bases). The CDR3 runs 15 residues. CDR1 and CDR2 (germline): MGHRA, YSYEKL. Trimming stripped 1 base from V and 3 bases from J, with 13 bases between. The CDR3 sequence is CASSQVGQAGYEQYF. The CDR3 coding sequence is TGCGCCAGCAGCCAAGTGGGGCAGGCCGGCTACGAGCAGTACTTC.

The table lists this clonotype with a count of one. V and J are TRBV11-2 and TRBJ2-3; D gene unclear. CDR1 and CDR2 from the germline V gene are SGHAT and FQNNGV. The CDR3 contains 14 residues. V was trimmed by 3 bases and J by 6 bases, leaving 13 bases between them. This chain's CDR3 is CASSFGYVEDTQYF. The DNA of the CDR3 is TGTGCCAGCAGCTTCGGCTACGTGGAGGATACGCAGTATTTT.

The chain combines TRBV30 with TRBJ2-7; D unclear. Germline-derived CDR1 and CDR2 are GTSNPN and SVGIG (reference sequence). The CDR3 is 15 amino acids. V lost 3 bases and J 0 bases, leaving 15 bases between the germline ends. The CDR3 nucleotides are TGTGCCTGGAGATCAGCGATTAGGAGCTCCTACGAGCAGTACTTC. Protein sequence: CAWRSAIRSSYEQYF.

The rearrangement links TRBV29-1 to TRBJ2-2, with 10 bases identical to TRBD1. The V gene's germline CDR1 is SQVTM and CDR2 ANQGSEA. V was clipped by 6 bases and J by 1 base; unmatched bases: 2. There are 14 residues in the CDR3. DNA of the CDR3: TGCAGCGTGGGGGACAGGGGGAACACCGGGGAGCTGTTTTTT. This encodes CSVGDRGNTGELFF.

This clonotype appeared many times. The CDR3 sequence is CASSPGQGASNEQFF. DNA of the CDR3: TGCGCCAGCAGCCCCGGACAGGGGGCGTCCAATGAGCAGTTCTTC. The V call is TRBV5-1, the J call TRBJ2-1; TRBD1 agrees at 11 bases. With V trimmed by 4 bases and J by 6 bases, 6 bases remained unmatched. Germline lookup yields CDR1 SGHRS and CDR2 YFSETQ. This CDR3 has 15 amino acids.

This chain uses TRBV27 with TRBJ1-5, with a tentative D call TRBD1 (6 bases). With 2 bases removed from V and 2 bases from J, the gap between germline ends came to 10 bases. The length of the CDR3 is 15 residues. Germline V gene sequence: CDR1 MNHEY, CDR2 SMNVEV (reference sequence). The chain's CDR3 is CASSLARGGNQPQHF. The CDR3 nucleotides read TGTGCCAGCAGTTTAGCCAGGGGAGGCAATCAGCCCCAGCATTTT.

This clonotype occurred a few times. This chain joins TRBV11-2 and TRBJ2-1; D uncertain. Germline CDR1 reads SGHAT; CDR2 reads FQNNGV. Between the trimmed V and J ends, which lost 6 bases and 6 bases, there was a span of 6 bases. There are 11 residues in the CDR3. The CDR3 protein is CASRRTNEQFF. CDR3 DNA: TGTGCCAGCAGGAGGACCAATGAGCAGTTCTTC.

This clonotype has a handful of counts. The rearrangement uses TRBV7-9 and TRBJ2-1; 8 nucleotides agree with TRBD2. The trim removed 2 bases at V and 4 bases at J, leaving 1 base unmatched. CDR3 length: 14 amino acids. Per the germline V gene, CDR1 is SEHNR and CDR2 is FQNEAQ (reference sequence). CDR3 DNA: TGTGCCAGCAGCTTAAGCGGGAGTTACAATGAGCAGTTCTTC. Translating gives CASSLSGSYNEQFF.

The rearrangement joins TRBV20-1 to TRBJ1-1; no firm D call. The CDR3 is 13 amino acids. Trimming shortened V by 6 bases and J by 10 bases, and 21 bases separated the two germline ends. Germline V gene sequence: CDR1 DFQATT, CDR2 SNEGSKA (reference sequence). CDR3 protein: CSATLVAAVRAFF. In DNA form, the CDR3 reads TGCAGTGCAACTTTAGTGGCAGCTGTTCGAGCTTTCTTT.

The chain combines TRBV7-2 with TRBJ2-5; a weak D match, TRBD1 (6 bases). The CDR3 runs 14 residues. Trimming pared 4 bases from V and 2 bases from J, leaving 11 bases between. CDR1 and CDR2 from the germline V gene are SGHTA and FQGNSA. The DNA of the CDR3 is TGTGCCAGCAGCTACCGACAGGTGCAAGAGACCCAGTACTTC. It yields the protein CASSYRQVQETQYF. Full variable domain (rest looked up from reference TRBV7-2 and TRBJ2-5): GAGVSQSPSNKVTEKGKDVELRCDPISGHTALYWYRQSLGQGLEFLIYFQGNSAPDKSGLPSDRFSAERTGGSVSTLTIQRTQQEDSAVYLCASSYRQVQETQYFGPGTRLLVL.

The chain combines TRBV18 with TRBJ2-3; D possibly corresponds to TRBD1 (5 bases). CDR3 length: 16 residues. Germline V gene sequence: CDR1 KGHSH, CDR2 LQKENI. V lost 0 bases and J lost 0, with 10 bases in between. The CDR3 spells CASSPPGHPSTDTQYF. CDR3 in DNA: TGTGCCAGCTCACCACCGGGGCACCCAAGCACAGATACGCAGTATTTT.

This clonotype was observed a handful of times. J is TRBJ2-5 and V is TRBV20-1, with D unclear. The CDR3 length is 13 residues. Per germline, CDR1 DFQATT and CDR2 SNEGSKA (reference sequence). Trimming removed 3 bases from V and 7 bases from J, with 15 bases in between. The chain's CDR3 is CSARPSLLGTQYF. The CDR3 DNA follows: TGCAGTGCTAGGCCCAGCCTCCTGGGGACCCAGTACTTC.

This sequence joins TRBV9 and TRBJ1-2; the D is unclear. Deletions cut 0 bases from V and 4 bases from J, with 13 bases between. CDR1 and CDR2 from the germline V gene are SGDLS and YYNGEE. CDR3 size: 15 residues. The DNA for the CDR3 is TGTGCCAGCAGCGTAGCCGAGGGCAGTCCCTATGGCTACACCTTC. It translates to CASSVAEGSPYGYTF.

The chain combines TRBV7-3 with TRBJ2-1; possibly TRBD2 for D (7 bases). With 2 bases removed from V and 5 bases from J, the gap between germline ends came to 13 bases. Germline-derived CDR1 and CDR2 are SGHTA and FQGTGA. The CDR3 has 15 amino acids. DNA of the CDR3: TGTGCCAGCAGCTTAGGGGGGGCCTACCACAATGAGCAGTTCTTC. It codes for CASSLGGAYHNEQFF.